This passage covers 10 T cell receptor beta chains from one sample sequenced in a study of T cells after yellow fever vaccination. Each CDR3 protein gets one entry after TCRdb re-called the 5' RACE reads with MiXCR. The table lists fewer than 400,000 distinct CDR3 sequences, about 10% of them singletons. The starting material was CD4+ T cells sorted from PBMCs, obtained 45 days after the yellow fever booster vaccination. The source of these receptors is a man younger than 30 who received the YFV17D yellow fever vaccine.

This clonotype was counted only a few times. One junction end does not reproduce the germline sequence, and a read error may be involved. This chain joins TRBV12-3 or TRBV12-4 and TRBJ1-1; tentatively, D is TRBD1 (6 bases). The CDR3 has 12 amino acids. CDR3 DNA sequence: TGTGCCAGCAGTCCAGGGACACAGATACTTAAATTT. Amino acids: CASSPGTQILKF.

V gene TRBV7-7 combines with J gene TRBJ2-3; D is perhaps TRBD1 (5 bases). V lost 0 bases and J lost 0, with 7 bases in between. The germline V gene has CDR1 SSHAT and CDR2 FNYEAQ (reference sequence). The CDR3 loop spans 15 amino acids. CDR3 residues: CASSLAPGSTDTQYF. DNA for the CDR3: TGTGCCAGCAGCTTAGCCCCAGGGAGCACAGATACGCAGTATTTT.

J is TRBJ1-5 and V is TRBV4-1; 9 bases align to TRBD1. V gave up 0 bases and J gave up 4 bases; unmatched junction bases: 7. This CDR3 region has 17 residues. Germline-derived CDR1 and CDR2 are MGHRA and YSYEKL. The CDR3 sequence is CASSQDLAGQGNQPQHF. DNA for the CDR3: TGCGCCAGCAGCCAAGATCTAGCCGGACAGGGGAATCAGCCCCAGCATTTT.

This clonotype turned up a few times. The chain has TRBV30 and TRBJ1-4, with D uncertain. CDR1 is GTSNPN and CDR2 is SVGIG in the germline V gene (reference sequence). The CDR3 has 12 amino acids. Trimming cost V 8 bases and J 7 bases, with 14 bases left between them. DNA for the CDR3: TGTGCCCGGGATGAGGGAGGTGAAAAACTGTTTTTT. Translating gives CARDEGGEKLFF.

The rearrangement joins TRBV30 to TRBJ2-2; D is unclear. Per the germline V gene, CDR1 is GTSNPN and CDR2 is SVGIG (reference sequence). The CDR3 sequence is 12 residues long. V was clipped by 3 bases and J by 4 bases, with 6 bases between them. The CDR3 nucleotides read TGTGCCTGGAGCCATAGCACCGGGGAGCTGTTTTTT. It specifies CAWSHSTGELFF.

The table lists this clonotype with a few counts. This sequence joins TRBV4-1 and TRBJ1-2, with D maybe TRBD1 (6 bases). Between the trimmed V and J ends, which lost 6 bases and 7 bases, there was a span of 15 bases. CDR1 and CDR2 from the germline V gene are MGHRA and YSYEKL. CDR3 length equals 13 residues. The CDR3 here is CASRLQGGFGYTF. CDR3 bases: TGCGCCAGCAGGCTACAGGGAGGATTTGGCTACACCTTC.

This clonotype was detected a few times. The genes are TRBV5-4 and TRBJ2-5; 7 bases fit TRBD2. The trim removed 4 bases at V and 1 base at J, leaving 7 bases unmatched. Germline V gene lookup returns CDR1 SGHNT and CDR2 YYREEE (reference sequence). This CDR3 comprises 15 residues. In nucleotides, the CDR3 is TGTGCCAGCAGCGGGACCGGGGGGATCCAAGAGACCCAGTACTTC. It translates to CASSGTGGIQETQYF.

This clonotype was seen only a few times. The chain joins TRBV28 to TRBJ1-1; 8 positions agree with TRBD1. From germline, CDR1 is MDHEN and CDR2 SYDVKM. The CDR3 extends over 13 amino acids. The junction had 7 bases not matched to a gene; V was cut back by 8 bases and J by 5 bases. The CDR3 DNA is TGTGCCAGCGGGCAGGGGGCGCTTACTGAAGCTTTCTTT. It codes for CASGQGALTEAFF.

This clonotype was counted only a few times. V and J are TRBV27 and TRBJ2-2, with unresolved D. The CDR3 is 14 amino acids. The germline V gene encodes CDR1 MNHEY and CDR2 SMNVEV (reference sequence). Trimming took 1 base from V and 7 from J, leaving 10 bases between them. In nucleotides, the CDR3 is TGTGCCAGCAGTTTATTGGGTGGCGACGGGGAGCTGTTTTTT. Protein: CASSLLGGDGELFF.

This clonotype was recorded many times. The V gene is TRBV20-1, the J gene TRBJ2-1; 7 bases align to TRBD1. Germline trimming cut 4 bases from V and 3 bases from J; bases unmatched to any gene: 3. Germline V lookup: CDR1 DFQATT, CDR2 SNEGSKA (reference sequence). The CDR3 covers 13 residues. As DNA, the CDR3 is TGCAGTGCTACTCGGACAGGCTACAATGAGCAGTTCTTC. Translating it yields CSATRTGYNEQFF.